The 26 T cell receptor beta chains below all came from one sample that was sequenced in a study of blood T cell repertoires in COVID-19. TCRdb's copy holds only in-frame clones and misses some; the assay was immunoSEQ multiplex PCR. Among about 80,000 clones listed, about 80% were seen once. Sequenced sample: peripheral blood. The receptors were gathered from a human donor in a cohort sampled during active COVID-19.

The chain links TRBV29-1 to TRBJ2-3, with 13 bases aligning to TRBD2. Trimming took 4 bases from V and 2 from J; bases not matched to a gene: 6. Germline values: CDR1 SQVTM, CDR2 ANQGSEA. The CDR3 runs to 16 residues. The CDR3 sequence is CSVALAGGAATDTQYF. The CDR3, as DNA: TGCAGCGTTGCACTAGCGGGAGGGGCGGCCACAGATACGCAGTATTTT.

The gene calls are TRBV9 and TRBJ1-1; TRBD1 is a possible D gene (5 bases). The CDR3 spans 14 residues. Trimming removed 4 bases at V and 11 bases at J, with 21 bases between. Germline V gene lookup returns CDR1 SGDLS and CDR2 YYNGEE. The CDR3 DNA reads TGTGCCAGCAGCCCCCCGGCAGGTAAGAAGGGGGCTTTCTTT. It specifies CASSPPAGKKGAFF. The full variable domain, completed using reference TRBV9 and TRBJ1-1, is DSGVTQTPKHLITATGQRVTLRCSPRSGDLSVYWYQQSLDQGLQFLIQYYNGEERAKGNILERFSAQQFPDLHSELNLSSLELGDSALYFCASSPPAGKKGAFFGQGTRLTVV.

The CDR3 region has the DNA TGTGCCAGCAGTTCCCAGTCAGATACGCAGTATTTT. Residues: CASSSQSDTQYF. V usage is TRBV6-5 and J usage is TRBJ2-3; D gene ambiguous. V dropped 4 bases and J dropped 4 bases, with 6 bases sitting between them. CDR3 length: 12 amino acids. Per germline, CDR1 MNHEY and CDR2 SVGAGI.

This chain joins TRBV3-1 (or the pseudogene TRBV3-2) and TRBJ2-7; 11 bases are a match to TRBD2. V lost 4 bases, J lost 6 bases, and 11 bases stayed unmatched. CDR1 LGHDT and CDR2 YNNKEL come from the germline V gene (reference sequence). This CDR3 spans 16 amino acids. The chain's CDR3 is CASSRRGSGRAIEQYF. Here the CDR3 DNA reads TGTGCCAGCAGCCGCCGTGGTAGCGGGAGGGCCATCGAGCAGTACTTC.

This clone was detected only once. CDR3: CAWSTRSTTEAFF. The CDR3 nucleotides read TGTGCCTGGAGTACCAGGTCCACCACTGAAGCTTTCTTT. This chain uses TRBV30 with TRBJ1-1, with D unclear. Trimming cost V 2 bases and J 4 bases, with 11 bases left between them. Germline values: CDR1 GTSNPN, CDR2 SVGIG (reference sequence). The CDR3 sequence is 13 residues long.

The genes are TRBV30 and TRBJ1-2, with D tentatively TRBD1 (6 bases). The CDR3 runs 14 residues. Germline-derived CDR1 and CDR2 are GTSNPN and SVGIG (reference sequence). V was shortened by 5 bases and J by 8 bases, with 21 bases between the two germline ends. As DNA, the CDR3 is TGTGCCTGGCACTTGGAAGGGGGGGTGGAGGGCTACACCTTC. Translation gives CAWHLEGGVEGYTF.

The CDR3 region has the DNA TGTGCCAGCTCACCACAGGGGGACGAGCAGTACTTC. Translating gives CASSPQGDEQYF. The chain has TRBV18 and TRBJ2-7; D perhaps matches TRBD1 (6 bases). In germline, CDR1 is KGHSH, CDR2 LQKENI. The CDR3 is 12 residues long. With 1 base removed from V and 5 bases from J, the gap between germline ends came to 6 bases.

The CDR3 bases are TGTGCCAGCAGCCAGGACAGGGGGAACACTGAAGCTTTCTTT. It codes for CASSQDRGNTEAFF. The chain has TRBV4-2 and TRBJ1-1; 9 bases map to TRBD1. Germline CDR1 reads LGHNA; CDR2 reads YNFKEQ. This CDR3 is built from 14 residues. The ends lost 3 bases at V and 1 base at J; junction bases unmatched: 0.

In this sample, this clone turned up a few times. The chain couples TRBV6-5 to TRBJ2-1; D possibly corresponds to TRBD2 (5 bases). With 8 bases removed from V and 11 bases from J, the gap between germline ends came to 22 bases. The CDR3 is 14 amino acids. The germline V gene has CDR1 MNHEY and CDR2 SVGAGI. CDR3 nucleotides: TGTGCCAGCGCTCCCCGGGATGGGATTCCCAAGCAGTTCTTC. Translated, it gives CASAPRDGIPKQFF.

J is TRBJ2-1 and V is TRBV9; 10 bases agree with TRBD2. CDR3 length: 21 amino acids. V gave up 0 bases and J gave up 6 bases; unmatched junction bases: 21. Germline V gene data show CDR1 as SGDLS and CDR2 as YYNGEE. The CDR3 loop reads CASSVGNSGTSAPLRTNEQFF. CDR3 nucleotide sequence: TGTGCCAGCAGCGTAGGAAATTCCGGGACTAGCGCGCCCCTACGGACCAATGAGCAGTTCTTC. The variable domain in full, with the rest retrieved from reference TRBV9 and TRBJ2-1, is DSGVTQTPKHLITATGQRVTLRCSPRSGDLSVYWYQQSLDQGLQFLIQYYNGEERAKGNILERFSAQQFPDLHSELNLSSLELGDSALYFCASSVGNSGTSAPLRTNEQFFGPGTRLTVL.

DNA of the CDR3: TGTGCCAGCAGCCGACCGGGACTAGCGGTCAATGAGCAGTTCTTC. Amino acids: CASSRPGLAVNEQFF. The chain employs TRBV7-6 and TRBJ2-1, with 11 bases identical to TRBD2. Germline-derived CDR1 and CDR2 are SGHVS and FNYEAQ. This CDR3 has 15 residues. Trimming at V came to 5 bases and at J to 6 bases, leaving 6 bases not matched to a gene.

This clone was seen once. This rearrangement joins TRBV5-1 to TRBJ2-1; a weak D match, TRBD2 (5 bases). The CDR3 is made up of 15 amino acids. Germline V gene sequence: CDR1 SGHRS, CDR2 YFSETQ. The ends were cut back, 0 bases at V and 4 bases at J, with 11 bases in the middle. The CDR3, as DNA: TGCGCCAGCAGCTTGGGCCTAAGGGAGTACAATGAGCAGTTCTTC. Its protein is CASSLGLREYNEQFF.

V and J are TRBV9 and TRBJ2-5, with D possibly TRBD2 on 7 matching bases. The CDR3 has 16 amino acids. V shed 1 base and J shed 4 bases, with 17 bases lying between them. Per the germline V gene, CDR1 is SGDLS and CDR2 is YYNGEE. This CDR3 is CASSVLGGAVLETQYF. The CDR3 DNA sequence: TGTGCCAGCAGCGTACTGGGGGGGGCCGTCCTAGAGACCCAGTACTTC.

The rearrangement links TRBV9 to TRBJ2-1, with 12 bases matching TRBD2. V was clipped by 3 bases and J by 8 bases; unmatched bases: 6. CDR1 and CDR2 (germline): SGDLS, YYNGEE. This CDR3 has 15 amino acids. The CDR3 loop is CASSGLAGGMDEQFF. The CDR3 DNA is TGTGCCAGCAGCGGTCTAGCGGGAGGGATGGATGAGCAGTTCTTC.

The CDR3 nucleotides are TGCGCCAGCAGCCGAAGCACAGGGGGCCTCTCCTACGAGCAGTACTTC. Its protein is CASSRSTGGLSYEQYF. V gene TRBV4-1 combines with J gene TRBJ2-7; 9 bases agree with TRBD1. CDR1 and CDR2 (germline): MGHRA, YSYEKL. CDR3 length: 16 amino acids. The trim removed 4 bases at V and 0 bases at J, leaving 7 bases unmatched.

V is TRBV30 and J is TRBJ2-7; D possibly corresponds to TRBD2 (6 bases). Germline V gene lookup returns CDR1 GTSNPN and CDR2 SVGIG (reference sequence). The germline V and J ends were trimmed by 4 bases and 5 bases, with 27 bases remaining between them. This CDR3 has 17 residues. CDR3 amino acids: CAWTFSKGRLGGNEQYF. The CDR3 DNA is TGTGCCTGGACCTTCTCGAAAGGGAGGCTCGGAGGGAACGAGCAGTACTTC.

The chain couples TRBV5-4 to TRBJ2-7; D ambiguous. CDR3 length: 14 residues. Germline V gene sequence: CDR1 SGHNT, CDR2 YYREEE (reference sequence). Trimming removed 0 bases at V and 0 bases at J, with 7 bases between. The CDR3: CASSLDSYSYEQYF. The CDR3 nucleotides are TGTGCCAGCAGCTTGGACAGTTACTCCTACGAGCAGTACTTC.

The chain joins TRBV28 to TRBJ1-3, with a tentative D call TRBD1 (6 bases). CDR1 is MDHEN and CDR2 is SYDVKM in the germline V gene. The CDR3 is 11 amino acids. The CDR3 spells CGTDSGNTIYF. In nucleotides, the CDR3 is TGTGGGACAGACTCTGGAAACACCATATATTTT.

The chain has TRBV18 and TRBJ1-1; D uncertain. Trimming removed 2 bases at V and 4 bases at J, with 5 bases between. CDR1 and CDR2 (germline): KGHSH, LQKENI. CDR3 length: 12 amino acids. CDR3 protein: CASSPYGTEAFF. The CDR3 region has the DNA TGTGCCAGCTCACCATACGGCACTGAAGCTTTCTTT.

The J gene is TRBJ2-7, the V gene TRBV21-1; the table's D gene call, TRBD1, was not cross checked with the DNA. TRBV21-1 is described as a pseudogene. The CDR3 has 14 amino acids. Here the CDR3 reads CASNPGAGGYEQYF. CDR3 coding DNA: TGTGCCAGCAACCCGGGGGCAGGGGGCTACGAGCAGTACTTC.

The CDR3 here is CAWSEETYEQYF. The CDR3 DNA is TGTGCCTGGAGTGAAGAGACCTACGAGCAGTACTTC. The chain combines TRBV30 with TRBJ2-7; the D is unclear. The CDR3 spans 12 residues. The V gene lost 1 base and the J gene lost 2 bases, with 6 bases spanning the gap. Germline assignment: CDR1 GTSNPN and CDR2 SVGIG (reference sequence).

This clone has only one observation. The V and J genes are TRBV6-5 and TRBJ2-3; 9 nucleotides agree with TRBD2. The CDR3 runs to 15 residues. CDR1 and CDR2 from the germline V gene are MNHEY and SVGAGI. After removal of 6 bases from V and 3 bases from J, the junction contained 7 bases not matched to a gene. The CDR3 DNA reads TGTGCCAGCAGACTTAGCGGGAGAGGTACAGATACGCAGTATTTT. Protein product: CASRLSGRGTDTQYF.

In DNA form, the CDR3 reads TGTGCCACCAGTGATTTGCCCCGGCCGGGAGGGGCCTACGAGCAGTACTTC. This codes for CATSDLPRPGGAYEQYF. The chain links TRBV24-1 to TRBJ2-7; TRBD2 matches at 8 bases. Losses at the gene ends were 0 bases for V and 2 bases for J; bases not matched to a gene: 8. CDR3 length: 17 amino acids. Germline-derived CDR1 and CDR2 are KGHDR and SFDVKD.

The rearrangement links TRBV19 to TRBJ1-5; the D gene is possibly TRBD1 (6 bases). Germline V gene data show CDR1 as LNHDA and CDR2 as SQIVND (reference sequence). Trimming left V 6 bases short and J 7 bases short, with 10 bases between. This CDR3 is built from 12 residues. CDR3 residues: CASSAGGQPQHF. CDR3 in DNA: TGTGCCAGTAGCGCGGGGGGCCAGCCCCAGCATTTT.

The chain joins TRBV2 to TRBJ1-4, with a possible D match to TRBD1 (6 bases). The CDR3 sequence is 15 residues long. V lost 7 bases and J 3 bases, leaving 15 bases between the germline ends. Per germline, CDR1 SNHLY and CDR2 FYNNEI. The CDR3 DNA is TGTGCCAGCATTACCACCAGGGGCCCTAATGAAAAACTGTTTTTT. Amino acid sequence: CASITTRGPNEKLFF.

V usage is TRBV11-2 and J usage is TRBJ2-7, with D possibly matching TRBD2 (7 bases). V lost 5 bases to trimming and J lost 0 bases, with 17 bases between them. The CDR3 runs 16 residues. Germline V gene sequence: CDR1 SGHAT, CDR2 FQNNGV. CDR3 DNA: TGTGCCAGCAGCCCTCCGGGGGGCCAAAGCTCCTACGAGCAGTACTTC. It encodes CASSPPGGQSSYEQYF.